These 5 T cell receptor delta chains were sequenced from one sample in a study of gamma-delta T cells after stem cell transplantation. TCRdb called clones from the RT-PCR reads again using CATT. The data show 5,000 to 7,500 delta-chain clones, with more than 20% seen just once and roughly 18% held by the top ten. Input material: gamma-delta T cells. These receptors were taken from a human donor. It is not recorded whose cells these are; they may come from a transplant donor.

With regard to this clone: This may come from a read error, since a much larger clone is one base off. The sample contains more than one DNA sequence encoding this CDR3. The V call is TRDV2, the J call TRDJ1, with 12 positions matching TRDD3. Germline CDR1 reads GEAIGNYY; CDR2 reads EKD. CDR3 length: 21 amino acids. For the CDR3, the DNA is TGTGCCTGTGACACCGTAGGGATTCTGGGGGATACGACCCAGTACACTGATAAACTCATCTTT. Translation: CACDTVGILGDTTQYTDKLIF.

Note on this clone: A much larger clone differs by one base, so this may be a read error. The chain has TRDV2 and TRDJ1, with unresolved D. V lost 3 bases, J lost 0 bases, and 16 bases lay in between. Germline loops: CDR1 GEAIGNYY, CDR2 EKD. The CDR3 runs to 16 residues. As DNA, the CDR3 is TGTGCCTGTGACGAACTGAGGGCTTCGTACACCGATAAACTCATCTTT. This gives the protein CACDELRASYTDKLIF.

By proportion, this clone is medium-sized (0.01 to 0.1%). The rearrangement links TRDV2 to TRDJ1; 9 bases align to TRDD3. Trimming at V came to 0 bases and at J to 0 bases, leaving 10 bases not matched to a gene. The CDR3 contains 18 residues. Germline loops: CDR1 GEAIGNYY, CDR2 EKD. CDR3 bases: TGTGCCTGTGACACCGTACAACTGGGGGAGATGTACACCGATAAACTCATCTTT. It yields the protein CACDTVQLGEMYTDKLIF.

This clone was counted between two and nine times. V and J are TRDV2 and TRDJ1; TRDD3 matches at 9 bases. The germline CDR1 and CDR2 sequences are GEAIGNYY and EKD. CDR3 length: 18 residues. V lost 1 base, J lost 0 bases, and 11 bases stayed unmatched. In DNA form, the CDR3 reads TGTGCCTGTGACACGATTACTGGGGGACCCTCTTACACCGATAAACTCATCTTT. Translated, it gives CACDTITGGPSYTDKLIF.

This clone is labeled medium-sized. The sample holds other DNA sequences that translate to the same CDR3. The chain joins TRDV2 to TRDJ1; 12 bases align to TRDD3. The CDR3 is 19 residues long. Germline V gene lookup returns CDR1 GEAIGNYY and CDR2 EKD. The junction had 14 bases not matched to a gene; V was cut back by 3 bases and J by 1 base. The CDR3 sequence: CACDHLRTGGYLGTDKLIF. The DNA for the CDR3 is TGTGCCTGTGACCACCTCCGAACTGGGGGATACTTGGGCACCGATAAACTCATCTTT.